What follows are 19 T cell receptor beta chains derived from one specimen sequenced in a study of STAT5B mutations in CD4+ large granular lymphocyte leukemia. Some clones are missing from TCRdb's copy, which holds only in-frame ones; the method was immunoSEQ multiplex PCR. The table lists about 45,000 clones, 65% to 90% of them singletons, with 2.6% in the top ten. Source material: CD4+ T cells from blood buffy coats. The receptors originated from a human donor in good health.

The CDR3 DNA reads as TGTGCCTGGAGTTTCAACCTGAACACTGAAGCTTTCTTT. Translating it yields CAWSFNLNTEAFF. The V call is TRBV30, the J call TRBJ1-1; D gene unclear. This CDR3 contains 13 residues. Trimming took off 2 bases at V and 0 bases at J, with 7 bases between the two ends. Germline CDR1 is GTSNPN and CDR2 is SVGIG (reference sequence).

The CDR3 spells CASSPRKDRAIGDTQYF. The CDR3 bases are TGTGCCAGCAGCCCGAGGAAGGACAGGGCCATAGGGGATACGCAGTATTTT. The chain joins TRBV11-1 to TRBJ2-3; 8 bases map to TRBD1. The V and J ends lost 5 bases and 6 bases, in that order; junction bases with no gene match: 16. Looked up from germline, CDR1 is SGHAT and CDR2 is FQDESV (reference sequence). CDR3 size: 17 residues.

The V call is TRBV29-1, the J call TRBJ1-5; TRBD1 matches 8 bases. The CDR3 consists of 12 residues. V dropped 4 bases and J dropped 5; count of bases not matched to a gene: 1. Germline lookup yields CDR1 SQVTM and CDR2 ANQGSEA. In nucleotides, the CDR3 is TGCAGCGTTGCGACAGGGGATCAGCCCCAGCATTTT. Protein: CSVATGDQPQHF.

This chain joins TRBV27 and TRBJ2-3; tentatively, D is TRBD2 (6 bases). Trimming stripped 2 bases from V and 9 bases from J, with 15 bases between. The CDR3 extends over 14 amino acids. CDR1 MNHEY and CDR2 SMNVEV come from the germline V gene (reference sequence). The CDR3 sequence is CASSLAGPDDTQYF. CDR3 in DNA: TGTGCCAGCAGTTTAGCGGGACCTGACGACACGCAGTATTTT.

This clone turned up a few times. V and J are TRBV10-1 and TRBJ1-2; unclear D gene. Germline V CDR1 and CDR2: WNHNN, SYGVQD (reference sequence). The CDR3 sequence is 14 residues long. The V and J ends lost 8 bases and 6 bases respectively, with 19 bases between them. The CDR3 region has the DNA TGCGCCAGCCGGGCCCCCGGGCATCCTCATGGCTACACCTTC. This sequence encodes CASRAPGHPHGYTF.

This chain joins TRBV7-8 and TRBJ1-1; D is uncertain. Germline loops: CDR1 SGHVS, CDR2 FQNEAQ. The CDR3 sequence is 13 residues long. V gave up 5 bases and J gave up 3 bases, with 10 bases separating them. Here the CDR3 DNA reads TGTGCCAGCAGCAAACTCGGGGACACTGAAGCTTTCTTT. Protein product: CASSKLGDTEAFF.

The J gene is TRBJ1-1, the V gene TRBV18, with D possibly TRBD1 on 5 matching bases. This CDR3 contains 14 residues. The germline V gene encodes CDR1 KGHSH and CDR2 LQKENI. The V gene lost 3 bases and the J gene lost 1 base, with 9 bases spanning the gap. CDR3 sequence (DNA): TGTGCCAGCTCACCTGGGACGGCGAACACTGAAGCTTTCTTT. This translates into CASSPGTANTEAFF.

The rearrangement uses TRBV6-4 and TRBJ2-5; D gene ambiguous. CDR1 MRHNA and CDR2 SNTAGT come from the germline V gene. This CDR3 spans 15 amino acids. V was shortened by 7 bases and J by 3 bases, with 18 bases between the two germline ends. CDR3 DNA sequence: TGTGCCAGCATACCCCGGGCCCCCCTGGAAGAGACCCAGTACTTC. This codes for CASIPRAPLEETQYF.

The chain carries TRBV15 and TRBJ2-6; 10 bases fit TRBD2. Looked up from germline, CDR1 is LNHNV and CDR2 is YYDKDF (reference sequence). Trimming removed 0 bases from V and 4 bases from J; junction bases left unmatched: 12. The CDR3 extends over 20 amino acids. The CDR3 DNA reads TGTGCCACCAGCAGAGATCTGGTAGCGGGAGGTGTAGCCGGGGCCAACGTCCTGACTTTC. This encodes CATSRDLVAGGVAGANVLTF.

This chain links TRBV4-1 with TRBJ2-5, with 9 bases matching TRBD2. The V segment lost 1 base and the J segment 1 base; nucleotides outside the gene matches: 4. The CDR3 is made up of 16 amino acids. Looked up from germline, CDR1 is MGHRA and CDR2 is YSYEKL. The CDR3 region is CASSQGNSGSQETQYF. The CDR3 nucleotides are TGCGCCAGCAGCCAAGGCAATAGCGGGAGCCAAGAGACCCAGTACTTC.

The chain employs TRBV5-1 and TRBJ2-5; TRBD1 is a possible D gene (6 bases). The CDR3 is 13 amino acids. Germline V gene sequence: CDR1 SGHRS, CDR2 YFSETQ. The V gene lost 4 bases and the J gene lost 5 bases, with 12 bases spanning the gap. The CDR3 bases are TGCGCCAGCAGCATTCCAACAGGGGAGACCCAGTACTTC. Translation gives CASSIPTGETQYF.

The chain carries TRBV27 and TRBJ2-5; TRBD1 aligns across 7 bases. J lost 4 bases, V lost 3 bases, and 8 bases had no gene match. Germline lookup yields CDR1 MNHEY and CDR2 SMNVEV (reference sequence). The CDR3 runs 15 residues. The CDR3: CASSFYRGRGETQYF. In nucleotides, the CDR3 is TGTGCCAGCAGTTTCTACAGGGGAAGGGGAGAGACCCAGTACTTC.

V is TRBV6-4 and J is TRBJ2-3; 10 nucleotides agree with TRBD2. With V trimmed by 8 bases and J by 4 bases, 3 bases remained unmatched. CDR1 and CDR2 (germline): MRHNA, SNTAGT. The CDR3 sequence is 13 residues long. In DNA, the CDR3 is TGTGCCAGCCGAGCGGGAGGGGCAGATACGCAGTATTTT. It encodes CASRAGGADTQYF.

The chain has TRBV10-3 and TRBJ2-1, with 15 bases matching TRBD2. The J segment lost 2 bases and the V segment lost 4 bases, leaving 12 bases of the junction unmatched. CDR1 and CDR2 (germline): ENHRY, SYGVKD. The CDR3 contains 20 residues. The CDR3 region has the DNA TGTGCCATCAGTGGCGATGGGACTAGCGGGAGGAAAAGCGCCTACAATGAGCAGTTCTTC. This encodes CAISGDGTSGRKSAYNEQFF.

V is TRBV29-1 and J is TRBJ1-5, with D perhaps matching TRBD1 (6 bases). V shed 4 bases and J shed 3 bases, with 10 bases lying between them. CDR1 is SQVTM, CDR2 ANQGSEA, per germline. The CDR3 totals 13 residues. The CDR3 loop is CSVGKGVNQPQHF. In DNA, the CDR3 is TGCAGCGTTGGGAAGGGGGTCAATCAGCCCCAGCATTTT.

This rearrangement joins TRBV7-8 to TRBJ2-7, with 10 bases lining up with TRBD2. Germline V gives CDR1 SGHVS, CDR2 FQNEAQ. The CDR3 extends over 16 amino acids. Trimming took 3 bases from V and 1 from J; bases not matched to a gene: 6. CDR3 bases: TGTGCCAGCAGCTTCACCGGGACTAGCGTTTCCTACGAGCAGTACTTC. Translating it yields CASSFTGTSVSYEQYF.

The chain combines TRBV28 with TRBJ2-2; TRBD2 agrees at 10 bases. The V gene's germline CDR1 is MDHEN and CDR2 SYDVKM. Trimming took 4 bases from V and 6 from J; bases not matched to a gene: 11. The CDR3 runs 17 residues. The CDR3 here is CASSSPASGGGAGELFF. The CDR3 coding sequence is TGTGCCAGCAGTTCACCTGCTAGCGGGGGAGGGGCCGGGGAGCTGTTTTTT.

The V call is TRBV25-1, the J call TRBJ1-1, with D unclear. Trimming removed 7 bases from V and 6 bases from J, with 15 bases in between. Germline V gene sequence: CDR1 MGHDK, CDR2 SYGVNS. The CDR3 is 13 residues long. The CDR3 loop is CASKKQARAEAFF. Written as DNA, the CDR3 is TGTGCCAGCAAGAAGCAGGCTCGGGCTGAAGCTTTCTTT.

The chain recombines TRBV19 with TRBJ2-6; the D gene is possibly TRBD2 (5 bases). The CDR3 has 14 amino acids. CDR1 is LNHDA, CDR2 SQIVND, per germline (reference sequence). Trimming cost V 5 bases and J 6 bases, with 11 bases left between them. CDR3 sequence reads: CASSPRGKANVLTF. In nucleotides, the CDR3 is TGTGCCAGTAGTCCCCGGGGAAAGGCCAACGTCCTGACTTTC.